This T cell receptor beta chain was found in a study of blood T cell repertoires in COVID-19. Background on the study: The study drew acute and convalescent COVID-19 samples from the United States, Italy and Spain. Nucleic acid was either cDNA or gDNA, and it came from T cells, B-cell-depleted T cells, or PBMCs.

How the authors handled the data: Researchers report that nucleated cell counts were estimated from reference gene primer amplification. Assay: immunoSEQ multiplex PCR; the TCRdb copy retains only in-frame clones and omits some. V, J and clone size were drawn from that table, and D and trimming were deduced from the DNA. The profile shows about 190,000 clones, roughly 78% of them singletons. Sequenced: peripheral blood. The clonotype originates from a woman aged 80 or over with active or convalescent COVID-19.

The CDR3 nucleotides are TGCAGTGCTAGTGGGGACAGAGGGTCCTACGAGCAGTACTTC. Its translation: CSASGDRGSYEQYF. The chain links TRBV20-1 to TRBJ2-7; TRBD1 matches at 7 bases. Trimming removed 3 bases from V and 1 base from J; junction bases left unmatched: 6. The V gene's germline CDR1 is DFQATT and CDR2 SNEGSKA (reference sequence). The length of the CDR3 is 14 residues.